This T cell receptor beta chain came from a study of immune evolution from preneoplasia to lung adenocarcinoma. Macro-dissection enriched premalignant or tumor cells before nucleic acid extraction. A word on this clone: Its specificity is unknown.

Whole-study results and caveats: T cell clonality was higher in KRAS-mutant than EGFR-mutant or wild-type nodules. Clonality was highest in normal lung, lower in later-stage lesions apparently. Top clone share appeared to fall from AAH through AIS, MIA, adenocarcinoma.

CDR3 length: 12 residues. The germline V gene encodes CDR1 GTSNPN and CDR2 SVGIG (reference sequence). The V gene end was trimmed by 3 bases and the J gene end by 8 bases; junction bases not matched to a gene: 7. TCRdb's copy holds only in-frame clones and misses some; the assay was immunoSEQ multiplex PCR. The repertoire holds around 41,000 clones, with around 79% as singletons. The source is a person between 55 and 69 years old with lung adenocarcinoma. The chain couples TRBV30 to TRBJ2-7; 7 positions agree with TRBD1. Sequencing was carried out using FFPE invasive lung adenocarcinoma tissue. The CDR3 DNA follows: TGTGCCTGGAGCCCTGACAGGGAAAAGCAGTACTTC. It specifies CAWSPDREKQYF.